The 18 T cell receptor beta chains below all came from one sample that was sequenced in a study of blood T cell repertoires in COVID-19. Here immunoSEQ multiplex PCR was the method, and the copy in TCRdb shows in-frame clones only, minus some. The data contain approximately 490,000 clones, around 90% of them singletons. The sample taken for sequencing was PBMCs or T cells enriched from blood (not recorded which). The source is a woman between 18 and 29 years old who had recovered from COVID-19.

The chain couples TRBV9 to TRBJ2-1; TRBD1 agrees at 9 bases. Germline V gene sequence: CDR1 SGDLS, CDR2 YYNGEE. This CDR3 has 15 residues. The trim removed 3 bases at V and 3 bases at J, leaving 4 bases unmatched. The DNA for the CDR3 is TGTGCCAGCAGCGCCGGGGACAGGGACTACAATGAGCAGTTCTTC. Its protein is CASSAGDRDYNEQFF. Using reference TRBV9 and TRBJ2-1 for the parts outside the CDR3, the full variable domain is DSGVTQTPKHLITATGQRVTLRCSPRSGDLSVYWYQQSLDQGLQFLIQYYNGEERAKGNILERFSAQQFPDLHSELNLSSLELGDSALYFCASSAGDRDYNEQFFGPGTRLTVL.

J is TRBJ1-2 and V is TRBV19; weak D call: TRBD1 (5 bases). CDR1 and CDR2 from the germline V gene are LNHDA and SQIVND (reference sequence). The germline V and J ends were trimmed by 0 bases and 5 bases, with 7 bases remaining between them. The CDR3 totals 13 residues. As DNA, the CDR3 is TGTGCCAGTAGTATAGAGGGGCAGTATGGCTACACCTTC. It specifies CASSIEGQYGYTF.

The chain has TRBV5-6 and TRBJ1-2, with 7 positions matching TRBD1. The CDR3 has 16 amino acids. With 0 bases clipped from V and 5 bases from J, the junction kept 10 bases outside the gene matches. CDR1 is SGHDT, CDR2 YYEEEE, per germline. The CDR3 loop is CASSLERTGPDYGYTF. The CDR3 DNA reads TGTGCCAGCAGCTTGGAGCGGACAGGACCCGATTATGGCTACACCTTC. Full variable domain (remainder filled in from reference TRBV5-6 and TRBJ1-2): DAGVTQSPTHLIKTRGQQVTLRCSPKSGHDTVSWYQQALGQGPQFIFQYYEEEERQRGNFPDRFSGHQFPNYSSELNVNALLLGDSALYLCASSLERTGPDYGYTFGSGTRLTVV.

V and J are TRBV19 and TRBJ2-3; 7 nucleotides agree with TRBD2. The germline V gene has CDR1 LNHDA and CDR2 SQIVND (reference sequence). V shed 9 bases and J 0 bases; nucleotides not matched to a gene: 6. This CDR3 has 14 amino acids. CDR3 DNA: TGTGCCAGCGGGAGGACGGGGAGCACAGATACGCAGTATTTT. It specifies CASGRTGSTDTQYF. Combining the CDR3 with reference TRBV19 and TRBJ2-3 gives the whole variable domain DGGITQSPKYLFRKEGQNVTLSCEQNLNHDAMYWYRQDPGQGLRLIYYSQIVNDFQKGDIAEGYSVSREKKESFPLTVTSAQKNPTAFYLCASGRTGSTDTQYFGPGTRLTVL.

The chain carries TRBV6-5 and TRBJ2-3; 10 positions match TRBD2. Germline V gives CDR1 MNHEY, CDR2 SVGAGI. The CDR3 contains 15 residues. The J segment lost 3 bases and the V segment lost 10 bases, leaving 10 bases of the junction unmatched. The CDR3 nucleotides read TGTGCCAAAAGGGGAACTAGCGGGGATACAGATACGCAGTATTTT. Protein: CAKRGTSGDTDTQYF.

This sequence joins TRBV6-6 and TRBJ1-5; possibly TRBD1 for D (6 bases). V gave up 5 bases and J gave up 4 bases, with 15 bases separating them. The germline V gene has CDR1 MNHNY and CDR2 SVGAGI (reference sequence). The CDR3 extends over 15 amino acids. CDR3: CASSRPGDLNQPQHF. The CDR3 DNA reads as TGTGCCAGCAGTCGCCCAGGGGACCTTAATCAGCCCCAGCATTTT.

There are many counts of this clone. The genes are TRBV15 and TRBJ1-1; D unclear. This CDR3 is built from 19 residues. Germline values: CDR1 LNHNV, CDR2 YYDKDF (reference sequence). Deletions cut 0 bases from V and 5 bases from J, with 25 bases between. In DNA form, the CDR3 reads TGTGCCACCAGCAGAGATGAGGGTAGCGGGCCCCCAGGTGGGACTGAAGCTTTCTTT. Protein product: CATSRDEGSGPPGGTEAFF.

The chain employs TRBV5-1 and TRBJ1-2; the match to TRBD1 covers 7 bases. This CDR3 is 15 amino acids long. CDR1 is SGHRS and CDR2 is YFSETQ in the germline V gene. Losses at the gene ends were 4 bases for V and 10 bases for J; bases not matched to a gene: 16. CDR3 in amino acids: CASSPSTGQPGTYTF. CDR3 sequence (DNA): TGCGCCAGCAGCCCATCGACAGGGCAGCCGGGTACCTACACCTTC.

The chain combines TRBV11-2 with TRBJ1-4; no clear D. Trimming cost V 0 bases and J 8 bases, with 7 bases left between them. This CDR3 has 13 amino acids. CDR1 is SGHAT, CDR2 FQNNGV, per germline. The CDR3 region has the DNA TGTGCCAGCAGCTTAGAGGCCGTGGAAAAACTGTTTTTT. It is translated as CASSLEAVEKLFF.

This clone was counted a single time. The chain has TRBV3-1 (or the pseudogene TRBV3-2) and TRBJ2-5; 7 positions agree with TRBD2. Germline CDR1 and CDR2: LGHDT and YNNKEL (reference sequence). The V and J ends lost 0 bases and 5 bases, in that order; junction bases with no gene match: 12. The length of the CDR3 is 17 residues. For the CDR3, the DNA is TGTGCCAGCAGCCAAGAGACCCGAGGTGGGGGAGGGGAGACCCAGTACTTC. The encoded protein is CASSQETRGGGGETQYF.

This clone showed up just once. The chain recombines TRBV3-1 (or the pseudogene TRBV3-2) with TRBJ2-4; a possible D gene is TRBD2 (5 bases). The CDR3 contains 15 residues. V shed 3 bases and J shed 3 bases, with 12 bases lying between them. CDR1 and CDR2 from the germline V gene are LGHDT and YNNKEL (reference sequence). As DNA, the CDR3 is TGTGCCAGCAGCCATCCATTCGGGATCAAAAACATTCAGTACTTC. This translates into CASSHPFGIKNIQYF.

CDR3 region: CASGGLDSYNSPLHF. Here the CDR3 DNA reads TGTGCCAGCGGGGGCCTGGATTCCTATAATTCACCCCTCCACTTT. The gene calls are TRBV2 and TRBJ1-6; D might be TRBD1 (6 bases). Germline V lookup: CDR1 SNHLY, CDR2 FYNNEI. This CDR3 is built from 15 residues. V was trimmed by 8 bases and J by 1 base, leaving 12 bases between them.

The chain carries TRBV18 and TRBJ1-1; D is ambiguous. The CDR3 has 14 amino acids. Germline V CDR1 and CDR2: KGHSH, LQKENI. With 2 bases removed from V and 1 base from J, the gap between germline ends came to 8 bases. CDR3 amino acids: CASSPGERNTEAFF. CDR3 nucleotide sequence: TGTGCCAGCTCACCAGGGGAGAGGAACACTGAAGCTTTCTTT.

V is TRBV10-3 and J is TRBJ1-1; D is perhaps TRBD1 (6 bases). The CDR3 contains 13 residues. Trimming pared 0 bases from V and 8 bases from J, leaving 10 bases between. Germline values: CDR1 ENHRY, CDR2 SYGVKD. The CDR3 DNA follows: TGTGCCATCAGTGAGTCGGGGGCCACCGAAGCTTTCTTT. Translated, it gives CAISESGATEAFF.

There are many counts of this clone. The chain combines TRBV19 with TRBJ2-3, with 11 bases lining up with TRBD2. Germline V gene lookup returns CDR1 LNHDA and CDR2 SQIVND (reference sequence). Germline trimming cut 8 bases from V and 5 bases from J; bases unmatched to any gene: 3. The CDR3 has 13 amino acids. In DNA form, the CDR3 reads TGTGCCAGTGCTAGCGGGGGGATAGATACGCAGTATTTT. Translation: CASASGGIDTQYF.

The chain carries TRBV19 and TRBJ1-2; no clear D gene. Germline CDR1 is LNHDA and CDR2 is SQIVND (reference sequence). Trimming cost V 5 bases and J 2 bases, with 15 bases left between them. This CDR3 comprises 15 residues. The CDR3: CASSPRGSPNYGYTF. As DNA, the CDR3 is TGTGCCAGTAGTCCAAGAGGCAGCCCGAACTATGGCTACACCTTC.

This clone was counted only a few times. The chain carries TRBV28 and TRBJ1-5, with 9 nucleotides matching TRBD1. In germline, CDR1 is MDHEN, CDR2 SYDVKM. This CDR3 has 15 amino acids. V trimming: 5 bases; J trimming: 4 bases; junction bases outside the gene matches: 6. CDR3 protein: CASSPHRGLNQPQHF. The CDR3 nucleotides are TGTGCCAGCAGTCCACACAGGGGGCTTAATCAGCCCCAGCATTTT.

The rearrangement joins TRBV5-5 to TRBJ1-5; D remains unclear. This CDR3 contains 14 residues. CDR1 SGHKS and CDR2 YYEKEE come from the germline V gene (reference sequence). V lost 2 bases and J lost 5, with 11 bases in between. In DNA, the CDR3 is TGTGCCAGCAGCTTATCGGCCGGGGATCAGCCCCAGCATTTT. The encoded protein is CASSLSAGDQPQHF.